Presented here are 29 T cell receptor beta chains from one specimen sequenced in a study of blood T cell repertoires in COVID-19. This table comes from immunoSEQ multiplex PCR, and its TCRdb copy is limited to in-frame clones, with some not included. The sample carries under 85,000 clones, 85% to 90% recorded once. What was sequenced was peripheral blood. Every receptor here comes from a man at least 80 years old in a cohort sampled during active COVID-19.

This chain links TRBV7-2 with TRBJ2-4; 13 positions agree with TRBD2. Germline V lookup: CDR1 SGHTA, CDR2 FQGNSA. After removal of 1 base from V and 4 bases from J, the junction contained 1 base not matched to a gene. The CDR3 runs 16 residues. The CDR3 DNA is TGTGCCAGCAGCTTAGTACTAGCGGGGGGGAAAAACATTCAGTACTTC. This gives the protein CASSLVLAGGKNIQYF. Full variable domain (remainder filled in from reference TRBV7-2 and TRBJ2-4): GAGVSQSPSNKVTEKGKDVELRCDPISGHTALYWYRQSLGQGLEFLIYFQGNSAPDKSGLPSDRFSAERTGGSVSTLTIQRTQQEDSAVYLCASSLVLAGGKNIQYFGAGTRLSVL.

The chain is built from TRBV3-1 (or the pseudogene TRBV3-2) and TRBJ2-3, with TRBD2 matching over 14 bases. CDR3 size: 16 residues. In germline, CDR1 is LGHDT, CDR2 YNNKEL (reference sequence). Trimming at V came to 4 bases and at J to 6 bases, leaving 6 bases not matched to a gene. In DNA, the CDR3 is TGTGCCAGCAGCCCGGGACTAGCGGGGGAAAGGGATACGCAGTATTTT. This encodes CASSPGLAGERDTQYF.

The chain has TRBV6-5 and TRBJ1-2, with D possibly being TRBD1 (6 bases). With 0 bases removed from V and 3 bases from J, the gap between germline ends came to 14 bases. Per the germline V gene, CDR1 is MNHEY and CDR2 is SVGAGI. CDR3 length: 16 amino acids. This CDR3 is CASSYSRGTLYYGYTF. The CDR3 DNA reads TGTGCCAGCAGTTACTCGAGAGGGACATTATACTATGGCTACACCTTC.

The J gene is TRBJ2-2, the V gene TRBV7-2; D is ambiguous. Trimming left V 2 bases short and J 5 bases short, with 6 bases between. Germline V gene data show CDR1 as SGHTA and CDR2 as FQGNSA. This CDR3 spans 13 amino acids. CDR3 protein: CASSLLRTGELFF. The CDR3 DNA reads TGTGCCAGCAGCTTACTTCGGACCGGGGAGCTGTTTTTT.

The chain recombines TRBV2 with TRBJ1-4, with 9 bases lining up with TRBD1. CDR3 length: 15 residues. Germline-derived CDR1 and CDR2 are SNHLY and FYNNEI. The V gene end was trimmed by 5 bases and the J gene end by 8 bases; junction bases not matched to a gene: 9. The CDR3 sequence is CASSSSGTGREKLFF. CDR3 nucleotide sequence: TGTGCCAGCAGTTCTTCCGGGACAGGGAGAGAAAAACTGTTTTTT.

This rearrangement joins TRBV11-1 to TRBJ2-2; possibly TRBD1 for D (6 bases). The CDR3 totals 15 residues. The V gene lost 4 bases and the J gene lost 5 bases, with 14 bases spanning the gap. Per germline, CDR1 SGHAT and CDR2 FQDESV (reference sequence). CDR3 coding DNA: TGTGCCAGCAGCTCCGGGACAAGGGGGACCGGGGAGCTGTTTTTT. Translating it yields CASSSGTRGTGELFF.

The chain employs TRBV5-1 and TRBJ2-1; the match to TRBD2 covers 7 bases. With 4 bases clipped from V and 8 bases from J, the junction kept 12 bases outside the gene matches. Germline CDR1 SGHRS, CDR2 YFSETQ. The CDR3 is 15 amino acids. Here the CDR3 reads CASSEAGPQVYEQFF. CDR3 bases: TGCGCCAGCAGCGAAGCGGGGCCCCAGGTCTATGAGCAGTTCTTC. The complete variable domain, with remaining parts taken from reference TRBV5-1 and TRBJ2-1, reads KAGVTQTPRYLIKTRGQQVTLSCSPISGHRSVSWYQQTPGQGLQFLFEYFSETQRNKGNFPGRFSGRQFSNSRSEMNVSTLELGDSALYLCASSEAGPQVYEQFFGPGTRLTVL.

The chain uses TRBV12-3 or TRBV12-4 and TRBJ2-7; 7 bases line up with TRBD1. V was clipped by 5 bases and J by 3 bases; unmatched bases: 1. The CDR3 is made up of 12 amino acids. The CDR3 bases are TGTGCCAGCAGTGGGGACAGCTACGAGCAGTACTTC. The encoded protein is CASSGDSYEQYF.

The chain joins TRBV7-9 to TRBJ2-3, with 13 bases lining up with TRBD2. CDR1 SEHNR and CDR2 FQNEAQ come from the germline V gene (reference sequence). Losses at the gene ends were 5 bases for V and 2 bases for J; bases not matched to a gene: 4. The CDR3 totals 16 residues. The CDR3 region has the DNA TGTGCCAGCAGCCAGACTAGCGGGGGGTACACAGATACGCAGTATTTT. Translation: CASSQTSGGYTDTQYF.

The chain couples TRBV6-5 to TRBJ2-1; tentative D call: TRBD1 (5 bases). Germline CDR1 MNHEY, CDR2 SVGAGI. The V gene lost 5 bases and the J gene lost 8 bases, with 19 bases spanning the gap. The CDR3 sequence is 15 residues long. CDR3 bases: TGTGCCAGCAGTCTCACTCTTCAGGGTCCGGATGAGCAGTTCTTC. Amino acid sequence: CASSLTLQGPDEQFF.

There are a few counts of this clone. The rearrangement links TRBV7-6 to TRBJ1-2, with 8 bases aligning to TRBD1. From germline, CDR1 is SGHVS and CDR2 FNYEAQ. CDR3 length: 16 residues. With 1 base clipped from V and 7 bases from J, the junction kept 11 bases outside the gene matches. CDR3 nucleotide sequence: TGTGCCAGCAGCTTAGAGCTAGGGCAGGGGGCGCGTGGCTACACCTTC. Protein product: CASSLELGQGARGYTF.

The chain combines TRBV11-3 with TRBJ2-1; a possible D gene is TRBD2 (7 bases). Germline V gene lookup returns CDR1 SGHNT and CDR2 YENEEA. The ends were cut back, 4 bases at V and 11 bases at J, with 30 bases in the middle. This CDR3 is built from 18 residues. CDR3 in DNA: TGTGCCAGCAGCTCGACCCCCTTGGGGAGGGGGGGCCGGTCAAAGCAGTTCTTC. Translation: CASSSTPLGRGGRSKQFF.

The chain has TRBV7-9 and TRBJ2-7, with a possible D match to TRBD2 (6 bases). The germline V gene has CDR1 SEHNR and CDR2 FQNEAQ (reference sequence). CDR3 length: 16 amino acids. Deletions cut 5 bases from V and 5 bases from J, with 22 bases between. The DNA for the CDR3 is TGTGCCAGCAGCGCACGTCCGGGACTTAAGGTCGACGAGCAGTACTTC. This gives the protein CASSARPGLKVDEQYF.

The CDR3 DNA sequence: TGTGCCAGTTTACAGGGGTATAATTCACCCCTCCACTTT. It yields the protein CASLQGYNSPLHF. The V call is TRBV2, the J call TRBJ1-6; 7 nucleotides agree with TRBD1. Germline V gene sequence: CDR1 SNHLY, CDR2 FYNNEI. V shed 9 bases, J shed 4 bases, and the junction held 3 bases outside the gene matches. The CDR3 runs to 13 residues.

The genes are TRBV6-2 or TRBV6-3 and TRBJ1-2, with D possibly being TRBD1 (5 bases). V was trimmed by 4 bases and J by 6 bases, leaving 9 bases between them. This CDR3 has 12 amino acids. Germline loops: CDR1 MNHEY, CDR2 SVGEGT. CDR3 DNA sequence: TGTGCCAGCAGTTGGGTCAGGGATGGCTACACCTTC. Its protein is CASSWVRDGYTF.

The V call is TRBV5-1, the J call TRBJ1-1; D call uncertain. CDR3 length equals 15 residues. Germline CDR1 and CDR2: SGHRS and YFSETQ. Trimming left V 0 bases short and J 1 base short, with 10 bases between. CDR3 protein: CASSLDAPRNTEAFF. The CDR3 nucleotides read TGCGCCAGCAGCTTGGACGCCCCGCGGAACACTGAAGCTTTCTTT.

This chain connects TRBV12-3 or TRBV12-4 to TRBJ2-7; 7 bases are a match to TRBD1. The CDR3 is 13 residues long. V trimming: 6 bases; J trimming: 6 bases; junction bases outside the gene matches: 8. CDR3 nucleotides: TGTGCCAGCAGCCCTGACAGGGTATCCGAGCAGTACTTC. It codes for CASSPDRVSEQYF.

The CDR3 nucleotides are TGTGCCAGCAGCCCTGGCGGGGGGGCGGGCGAGCAGTACGTC. Its protein is CASSPGGGAGEQYV. The chain carries TRBV7-8 and TRBJ2-7; 9 bases are a match to TRBD2. The CDR3 contains 14 residues. J lost 6 bases, V lost 5 bases, and 8 bases had no gene match. Germline values: CDR1 SGHVS, CDR2 FQNEAQ.

The V gene is TRBV5-1, the J gene TRBJ1-2; the D gene is possibly TRBD1 (6 bases). V lost 0 bases and J 4 bases, leaving 13 bases between the germline ends. CDR3 length: 15 residues. Per germline, CDR1 SGHRS and CDR2 YFSETQ. This CDR3 reads CASSLGSGVSYGYTF. DNA of the CDR3: TGCGCCAGCAGCTTGGGGTCAGGGGTTTCCTATGGCTACACCTTC.

V is TRBV27 and J is TRBJ1-4; TRBD1 matches at 9 bases. This CDR3 comprises 18 residues. Germline V gene sequence: CDR1 MNHEY, CDR2 SMNVEV (reference sequence). V was clipped by 6 bases and J by 0 bases; unmatched bases: 11. The DNA for the CDR3 is TGTGCCAGCAGCGTAGGGACAGGGCAAGCCGCAACTAATGAAAAACTGTTTTTT. It codes for CASSVGTGQAATNEKLFF. The whole variable domain, filled in from reference TRBV27 and TRBJ1-4, reads EAQVTQNPRYLITVTGKKLTVTCSQNMNHEYMSWYRQDPGLGLRQIYYSMNVEVTDKGDVPEGYKVSRKEKRNFPLILESPSPNQTSLYFCASSVGTGQAATNEKLFFGSGTQLSVL.

This chain links TRBV2 with TRBJ1-2; 7 positions agree with TRBD1. The V and J ends lost 4 bases and 8 bases, in that order; junction bases with no gene match: 10. From germline, CDR1 is SNHLY and CDR2 FYNNEI. The CDR3 has 14 residues. In nucleotides, the CDR3 is TGTGCCAGCAGTGCGGAAGGGGGCGCGGGAGGCTACACCTTC. It translates to CASSAEGGAGGYTF.

The chain has TRBV6-5 and TRBJ1-1; D is possibly TRBD1 (5 bases). The germline V gene encodes CDR1 MNHEY and CDR2 SVGAGI. This CDR3 spans 14 amino acids. Trimming took off 7 bases at V and 0 bases at J, with 12 bases between the two ends. The CDR3 is CASTWGSMNTEAFF. The CDR3, as DNA: TGTGCCAGCACTTGGGGCAGTATGAACACTGAAGCTTTCTTT.

The genes are TRBV7-2 and TRBJ2-1; no reliable D call. Germline values: CDR1 SGHTA, CDR2 FQGNSA. The CDR3 loop spans 14 amino acids. Between the trimmed V and J ends, which lost 2 bases and 1 base, there was a span of 6 bases. The CDR3 DNA sequence: TGTGCCAGCAGCTTAATCCCTTCCTACAATGAGCAGTTCTTC. It is translated as CASSLIPSYNEQFF.

The chain joins TRBV4-3 to TRBJ2-2; 7 nucleotides align to TRBD1. In germline, CDR1 is LGHNA, CDR2 YSLEER. Trimming at V came to 6 bases and at J to 1 base, leaving 2 bases not matched to a gene. The CDR3 is 14 amino acids. The CDR3 loop is CASRGTENTGELFF. As DNA, the CDR3 is TGCGCCAGCAGGGGGACAGAGAACACCGGGGAGCTGTTTTTT.

This rearrangement joins TRBV6-2 or TRBV6-3 to TRBJ1-2; 11 positions agree with TRBD1. CDR1 is MNHEY, CDR2 SVGEGT, per germline. Trimming took 0 bases from V and 7 from J; bases not matched to a gene: 7. This CDR3 contains 16 residues. CDR3 nucleotides: TGTGCCAGCAGTTACTCGATTCGGACAGGGGGCCTTGGCTACACCTTC. Its translation: CASSYSIRTGGLGYTF.

This clone was recorded once. The gene calls are TRBV5-1 and TRBJ2-5; TRBD1 is a possible D gene (6 bases). Between the trimmed V and J ends, which lost 5 bases and 5 bases, there was a span of 19 bases. Looked up from germline, CDR1 is SGHRS and CDR2 is YFSETQ. This CDR3 spans 15 amino acids. Here the CDR3 reads CASRLGTPMEETQYF. CDR3 DNA: TGCGCCAGCAGACTAGGGACACCAATGGAGGAGACCCAGTACTTC.

The gene calls are TRBV29-1 and TRBJ1-2, with D possibly TRBD1 on 6 matching bases. Per germline, CDR1 SQVTM and CDR2 ANQGSEA. V lost 8 bases, J lost 5 bases, and 18 bases lay in between. The CDR3 is made up of 13 amino acids. This CDR3 reads CSTRSSRGYGYTF. CDR3 bases: TGCAGCACCCGGTCGAGCAGGGGATATGGCTACACCTTC.

The chain employs TRBV19 and TRBJ1-6; possibly TRBD1 for D (5 bases). The germline V gene has CDR1 LNHDA and CDR2 SQIVND (reference sequence). V lost 6 bases, J lost 3 bases, and 12 bases lay in between. CDR3 length: 15 amino acids. In DNA, the CDR3 is TGTGCCAGTAGGATGGGACTGAACTATAATTCACCCCTCCACTTT. It specifies CASRMGLNYNSPLHF.

The gene calls are TRBV24-1 and TRBJ2-2, with D possibly being TRBD1 (5 bases). CDR1 and CDR2 (germline): KGHDR, SFDVKD. V was cut by 4 bases and J by 0 bases, with 11 bases left in between. The CDR3 loop spans 16 amino acids. CDR3 in DNA: TGTGCCACCAGTGAGACGGACATTACGAACACCGGGGAGCTGTTTTTT. This translates into CATSETDITNTGELFF.